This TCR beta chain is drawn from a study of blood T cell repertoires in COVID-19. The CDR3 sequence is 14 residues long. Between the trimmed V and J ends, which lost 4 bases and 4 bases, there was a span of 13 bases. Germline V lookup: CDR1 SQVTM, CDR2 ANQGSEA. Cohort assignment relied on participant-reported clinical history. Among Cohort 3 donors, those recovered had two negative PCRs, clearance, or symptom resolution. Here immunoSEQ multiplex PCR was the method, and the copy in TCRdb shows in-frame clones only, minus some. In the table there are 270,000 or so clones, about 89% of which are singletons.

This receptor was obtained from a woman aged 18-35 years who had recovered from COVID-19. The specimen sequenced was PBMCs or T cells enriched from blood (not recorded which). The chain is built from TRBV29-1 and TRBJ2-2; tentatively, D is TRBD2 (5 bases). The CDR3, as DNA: TGCAGCGTTGGGAAGGGAGCATCCACCGGGGAGCTGTTTTTT. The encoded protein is CSVGKGASTGELFF.